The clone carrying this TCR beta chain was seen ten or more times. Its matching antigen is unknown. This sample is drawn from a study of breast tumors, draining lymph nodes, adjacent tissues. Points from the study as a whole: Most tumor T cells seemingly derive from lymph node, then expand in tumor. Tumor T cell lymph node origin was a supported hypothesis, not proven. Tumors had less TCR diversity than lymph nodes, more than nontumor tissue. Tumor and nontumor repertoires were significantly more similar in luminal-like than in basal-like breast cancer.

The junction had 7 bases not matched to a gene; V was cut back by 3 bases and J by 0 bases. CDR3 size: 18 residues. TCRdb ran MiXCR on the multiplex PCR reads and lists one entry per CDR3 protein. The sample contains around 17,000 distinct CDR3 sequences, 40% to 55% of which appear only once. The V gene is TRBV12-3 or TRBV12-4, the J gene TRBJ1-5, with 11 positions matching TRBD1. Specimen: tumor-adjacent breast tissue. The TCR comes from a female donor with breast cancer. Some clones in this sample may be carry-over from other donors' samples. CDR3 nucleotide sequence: TGTGCCAGCAGTTTCCGGACAGGGGGCGGTTATAGCAATCAGCCCCAGCATTTT. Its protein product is CASSFRTGGGYSNQPQHF.